The clone carrying this TCR beta chain came up a few times. Antigen specificity is unknown. The CDR3 totals 15 residues. In germline, CDR1 is SGHTA, CDR2 FQGNSA. V was pared by 5 bases and J by 1 base, with 15 bases between. This sample stems from a study of cytomegalovirus exposure and HLA in healthy donors. General observations from the study: For presence/absence analyses, sequencing depth was assumed to be roughly uniform across donors. Rates of TCR association differed by HLA locus in a later analysis, with DRB1 highest and HLA-C lowest.

Vbeta (60) and Jbeta (13) primers were used in the PCR. Generated by immunoSEQ multiplex PCR, the TCRdb table keeps only in-frame clones and is missing some. The table lists 160,000 or so clones, approximately 70% of them singletons. The origin of this receptor is a man aged 18 to 29 in good health and CMV-seropositive. The sample taken for sequencing was PBMCs. The chain uses TRBV7-2 and TRBJ2-7, with TRBD1 as a possible D gene (6 bases). CDR3 residues: CASSPGTTQSYEQYV. CDR3 DNA sequence: TGTGCCAGCAGCCCAGGGACAACTCAGTCCTACGAGCAGTACGTC.